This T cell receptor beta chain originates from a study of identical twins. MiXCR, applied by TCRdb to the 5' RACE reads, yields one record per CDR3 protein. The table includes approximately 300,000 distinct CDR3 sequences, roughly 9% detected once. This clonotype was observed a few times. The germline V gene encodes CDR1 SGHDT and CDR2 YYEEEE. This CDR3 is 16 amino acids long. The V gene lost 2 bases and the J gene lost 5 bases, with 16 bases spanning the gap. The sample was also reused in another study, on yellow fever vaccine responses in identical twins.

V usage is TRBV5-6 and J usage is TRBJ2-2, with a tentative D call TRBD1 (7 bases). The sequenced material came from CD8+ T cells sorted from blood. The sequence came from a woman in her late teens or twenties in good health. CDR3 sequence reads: CASSLRGRRGTGELFF. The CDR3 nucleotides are TGTGCCAGCAGCTTAAGGGGGCGTCGGGGGACCGGGGAGCTGTTTTTT.